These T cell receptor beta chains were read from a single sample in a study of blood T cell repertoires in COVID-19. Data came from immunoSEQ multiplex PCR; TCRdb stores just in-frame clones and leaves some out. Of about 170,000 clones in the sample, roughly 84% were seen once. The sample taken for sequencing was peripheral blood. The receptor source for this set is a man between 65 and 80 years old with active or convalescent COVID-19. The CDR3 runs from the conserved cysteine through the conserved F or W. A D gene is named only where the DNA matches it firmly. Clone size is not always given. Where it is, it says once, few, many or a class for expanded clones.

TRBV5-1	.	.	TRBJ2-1	TGCGCCAGCAGCTTGCGGGGAAGGGGGTCCTACAATGAGCAGTTCTTC	CASSLRGRGSYNEQFF
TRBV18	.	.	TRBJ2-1	TGTGCCAGCTCACCACCGGGGACAGGACTAGGCTACAATGAGCAGTTCTTC	CASSPPGTGLGYNEQFF
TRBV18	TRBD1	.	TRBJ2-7	TGTGCCAGCTCCCTTACGACAGGGGTCCTCTCCTACGAGCAGTACTTC	CASSLTTGVLSYEQYF
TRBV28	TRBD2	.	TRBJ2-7	TGTGCCAGCACCAGCGAGCGGGACTCCTACGAGCAGTACTTC	CASTSERDSYEQYF
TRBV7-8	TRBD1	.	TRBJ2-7	TGTGCCAGCAGCTTAAAACAGGGGGCTCGGGAGCAGTACTTC	CASSLKQGAREQYF
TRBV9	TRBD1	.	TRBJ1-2	TGTGCCAGCAGCGTCTCCTCGGACAGGCAAGGCTACACCTTC	CASSVSSDRQGYTF
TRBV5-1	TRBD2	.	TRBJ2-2	TGCGCCAGCAGCTTCCTAGCGGGAGATAGTAGCGGGGAGCTGTTTTTT	CASSFLAGDSSGELFF
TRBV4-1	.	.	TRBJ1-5	TGCGCCAGCAGCCAAGATACCCAGGGCAATCAGCCCCAGCATTTT	CASSQDTQGNQPQHF
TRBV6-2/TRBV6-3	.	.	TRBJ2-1	TGTGCCAGCAGTTCCGCGGGGCCCACTACCAATGAGCAGTTCTTC	CASSSAGPTTNEQFF
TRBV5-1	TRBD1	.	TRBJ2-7	TGCGCCAGCAGCTTCCTGACAGGGGGTGGCTACGAGCAGTACTTC	CASSFLTGGGYEQYF
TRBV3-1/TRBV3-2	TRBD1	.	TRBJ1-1	TGTGCCAGCTGCCTCCGAGGGGGCGGCACTGAAGCTTTCTTT	CASCLRGGGTEAFF
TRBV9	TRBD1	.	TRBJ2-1	TGTGCCAGCAACCAACAGGGGAAATCCTACAATGAGCAGTTCTTC	CASNQQGKSYNEQFF
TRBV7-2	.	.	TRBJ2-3	TGTGCCAGCAGCGTAGACAGTAGCACAGATACGCAGTATTTT	CASSVDSSTDTQYF
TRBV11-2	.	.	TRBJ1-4	TGTGCCAGCAGCTTAGCGGGAAGGGCAACTAATGAAAAACTGTTTTTT	CASSLAGRATNEKLFF
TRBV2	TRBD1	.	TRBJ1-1	TGTGCCAGTCGCGGACAGGGGGACACTGAAGCTTTCTTT	CASRGQGDTEAFF
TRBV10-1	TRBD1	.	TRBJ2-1	TGCGCCAGCAGTGAGTCGGGGACAGGGAATTACAATGAGCAGTTCTTC	CASSESGTGNYNEQFF
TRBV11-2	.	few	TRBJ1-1	TGTGCCAGCAGCTTAGGAGCAGGGGCTGGGGGCACTGAAGCTTTCTTT	CASSLGAGAGGTEAFF
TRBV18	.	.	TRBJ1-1	TGTGCCAGCTCACCCACAGGACCGAGGAACACTGAAGCTTTCTTT	CASSPTGPRNTEAFF
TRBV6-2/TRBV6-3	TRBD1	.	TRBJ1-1	TGTGCCAGCAGCACCCGACAGGGACGAGTCACTGAAGCTTTCTTT	CASSTRQGRVTEAFF
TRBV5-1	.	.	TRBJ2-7	TGCGCCAGCAGCTTGGCGGGCGCAACTAGACACGAGCAGTACTTC	CASSLAGATRHEQYF
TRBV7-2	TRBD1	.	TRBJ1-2	TGTGCCAGCAGACCGGGACAGGGGGCCTCTGGCTACACCTTC	CASRPGQGASGYTF
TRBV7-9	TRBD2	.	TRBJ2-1	TGTGCCAGCAGCTTGGGGGCTAGCGGGAGTTGGTTCTTC	CASSLGASGSWFF
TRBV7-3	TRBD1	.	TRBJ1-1	TGTGCCAGCAGTTCACAACCCCAGGGGGGGAACACTGAAGCTTTCTTT	CASSSQPQGGNTEAFF
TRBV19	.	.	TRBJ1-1	TGTGCCAGTATGCTCTCGGGGAACACTGAAGCTTTCTTT	CASMLSGNTEAFF
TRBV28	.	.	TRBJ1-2	TGTGCCAGCAGTGGGCTCACAGGTCCCTGGAGCTATGGCTACACCTTC	CASSGLTGPWSYGYTF
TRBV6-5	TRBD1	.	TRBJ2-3	TGTGCCAGCAGCGAGACAGGGTTTGGAGATACGCAGTATTTT	CASSETGFGDTQYF
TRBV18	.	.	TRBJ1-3	TGTGCCAGCTCCCCAGGAGGAACTGGAAACACCATATATTTT	CASSPGGTGNTIYF
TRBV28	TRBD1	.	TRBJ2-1	TGTGCCAGCAGTTTGTCTAACAGGGGGGTCTTCGATGAGCAGTTCTTC	CASSLSNRGVFDEQFF
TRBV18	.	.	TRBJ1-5	TGTGCCAGCTCACCTAGTGCAGGGGACAATCAGCCCCAGCATTTT	CASSPSAGDNQPQHF
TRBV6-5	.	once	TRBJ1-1	TGTGCCAGCAAAGTTGGGGCACCGAACACTGAAGCTTTCTTT	CASKVGAPNTEAFF
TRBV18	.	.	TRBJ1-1	TGTGCCAGCTTACCCCCCTCCAGGGGTTCGTGGGCTTTCTTT	CASLPPSRGSWAFF
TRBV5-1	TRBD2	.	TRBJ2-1	TGCGCCAGCAGCCGGGTTGCGGGAGGGCTTGTTGAGCAGTTCTTC	CASSRVAGGLVEQFF
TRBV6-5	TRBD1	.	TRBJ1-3	TGTGCCAGCAGCCTCAGACAGGGGAGGGGAAACACCATATATTTT	CASSLRQGRGNTIYF